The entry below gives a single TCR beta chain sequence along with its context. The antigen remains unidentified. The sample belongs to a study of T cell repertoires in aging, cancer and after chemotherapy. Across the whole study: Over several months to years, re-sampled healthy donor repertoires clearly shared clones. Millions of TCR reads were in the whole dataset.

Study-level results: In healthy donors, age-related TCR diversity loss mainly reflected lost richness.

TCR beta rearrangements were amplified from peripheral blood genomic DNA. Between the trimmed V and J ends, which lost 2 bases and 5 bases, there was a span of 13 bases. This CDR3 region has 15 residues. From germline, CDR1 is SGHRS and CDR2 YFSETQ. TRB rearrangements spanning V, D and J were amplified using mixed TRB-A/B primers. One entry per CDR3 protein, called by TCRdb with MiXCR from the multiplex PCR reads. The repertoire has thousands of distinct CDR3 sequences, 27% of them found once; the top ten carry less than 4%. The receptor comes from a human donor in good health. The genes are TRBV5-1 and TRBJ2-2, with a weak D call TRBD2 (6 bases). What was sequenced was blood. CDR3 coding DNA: TGCGCCAGCAGCTTAAGGGAGGAAGGAACCGGGGAGCTGTTTTTT. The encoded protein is CASSLREEGTGELFF.